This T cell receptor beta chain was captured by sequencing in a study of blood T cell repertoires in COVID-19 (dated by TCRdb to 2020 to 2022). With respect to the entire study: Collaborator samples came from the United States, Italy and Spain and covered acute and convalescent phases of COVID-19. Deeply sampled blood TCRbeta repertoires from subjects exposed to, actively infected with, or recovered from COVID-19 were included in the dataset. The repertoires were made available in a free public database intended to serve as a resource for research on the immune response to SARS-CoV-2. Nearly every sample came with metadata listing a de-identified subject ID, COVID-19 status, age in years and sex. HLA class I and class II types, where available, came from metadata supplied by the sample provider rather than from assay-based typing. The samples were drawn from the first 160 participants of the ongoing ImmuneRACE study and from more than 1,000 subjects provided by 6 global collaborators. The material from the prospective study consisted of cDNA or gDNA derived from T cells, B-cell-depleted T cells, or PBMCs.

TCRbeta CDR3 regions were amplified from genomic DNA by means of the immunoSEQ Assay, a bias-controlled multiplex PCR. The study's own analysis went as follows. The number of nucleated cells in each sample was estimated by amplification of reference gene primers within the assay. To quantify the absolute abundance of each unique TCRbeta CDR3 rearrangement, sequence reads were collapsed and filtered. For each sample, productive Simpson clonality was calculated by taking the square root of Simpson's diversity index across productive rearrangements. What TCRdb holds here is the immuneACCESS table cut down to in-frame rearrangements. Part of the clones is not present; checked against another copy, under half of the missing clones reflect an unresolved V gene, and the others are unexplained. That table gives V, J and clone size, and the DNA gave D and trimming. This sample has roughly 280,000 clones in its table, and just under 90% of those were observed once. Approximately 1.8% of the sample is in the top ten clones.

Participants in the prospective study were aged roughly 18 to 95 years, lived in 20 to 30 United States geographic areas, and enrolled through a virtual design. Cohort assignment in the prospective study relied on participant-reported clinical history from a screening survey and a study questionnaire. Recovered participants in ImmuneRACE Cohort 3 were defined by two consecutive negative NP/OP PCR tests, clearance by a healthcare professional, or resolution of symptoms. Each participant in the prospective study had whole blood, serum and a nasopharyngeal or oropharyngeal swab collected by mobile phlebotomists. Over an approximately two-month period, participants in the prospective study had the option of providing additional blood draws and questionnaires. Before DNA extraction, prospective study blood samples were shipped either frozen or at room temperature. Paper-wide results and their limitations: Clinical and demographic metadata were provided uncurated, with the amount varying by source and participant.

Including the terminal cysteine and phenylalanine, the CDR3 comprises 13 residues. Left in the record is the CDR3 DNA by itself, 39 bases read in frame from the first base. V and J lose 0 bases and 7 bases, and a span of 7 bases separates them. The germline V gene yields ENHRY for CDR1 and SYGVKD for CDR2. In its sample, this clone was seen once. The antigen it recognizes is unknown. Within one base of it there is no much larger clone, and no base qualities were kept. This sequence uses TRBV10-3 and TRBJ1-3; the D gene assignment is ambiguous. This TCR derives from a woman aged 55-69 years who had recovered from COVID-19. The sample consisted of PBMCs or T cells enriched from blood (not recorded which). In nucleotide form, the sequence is TGTGCCATCAGTGAGTCCGGGGAGAACACCATATATTTT. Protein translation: CAISESGENTIYF.